This T cell receptor (beta chain) was observed in a study of cytomegalovirus exposure and HLA in healthy donors. Vbeta (60) and Jbeta (13) primers were used in the PCR. TCRdb's table, derived via immunoSEQ multiplex PCR, lists solely in-frame clones and lacks some. The data include 200,000 to 250,000 clones; the top ten clones carry roughly 0.89%. Sequencing was carried out using PBMCs. The origin of this receptor is a woman in her 30s in good health and CMV-seropositive.

The CDR3 is CSAREYYEQYF. As DNA, the CDR3 is TGCAGTGCTAGAGAATACTACGAGCAGTACTTC. This rearrangement joins TRBV20-1 to TRBJ2-7; D remains ambiguous. Germline V lookup: CDR1 DFQATT, CDR2 SNEGSKA (reference sequence). This CDR3 has 11 amino acids. V lost 0 bases and J 3 bases, leaving 3 bases between the germline ends.